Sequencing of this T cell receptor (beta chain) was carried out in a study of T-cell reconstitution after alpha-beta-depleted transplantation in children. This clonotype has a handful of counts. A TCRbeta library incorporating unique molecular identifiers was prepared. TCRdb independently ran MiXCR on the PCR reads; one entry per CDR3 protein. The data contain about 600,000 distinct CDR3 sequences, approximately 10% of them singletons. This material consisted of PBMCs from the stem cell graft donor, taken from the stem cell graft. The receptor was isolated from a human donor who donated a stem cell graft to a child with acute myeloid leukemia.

CDR3 in amino acids: CASSQGDSTDTQYF. In nucleotides, the CDR3 is TGCGCCAGCAGCCAGGGGGACAGCACAGATACGCAGTATTTT. The chain recombines TRBV5-1 with TRBJ2-3; 7 nucleotides agree with TRBD1. J lost 0 bases, V lost 4 bases, and 2 bases had no gene match. The CDR3 runs to 14 residues. The germline V gene has CDR1 SGHRS and CDR2 YFSETQ.